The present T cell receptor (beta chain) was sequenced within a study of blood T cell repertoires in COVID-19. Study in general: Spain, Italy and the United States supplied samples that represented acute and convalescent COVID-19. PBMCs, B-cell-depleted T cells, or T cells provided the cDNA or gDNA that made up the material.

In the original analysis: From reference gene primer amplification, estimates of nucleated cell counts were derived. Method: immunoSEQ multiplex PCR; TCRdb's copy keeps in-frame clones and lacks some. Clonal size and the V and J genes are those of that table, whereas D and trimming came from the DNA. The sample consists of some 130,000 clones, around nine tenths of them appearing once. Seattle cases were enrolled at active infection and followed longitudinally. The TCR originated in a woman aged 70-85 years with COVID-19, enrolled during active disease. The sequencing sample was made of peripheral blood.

Written as DNA, the CDR3 is TGCAGTGCTAGTAGCCAGACTGAAGGCTACACCTTC. As protein: CSASSQTEGYTF. The chain employs TRBV20-1 and TRBJ1-2, with D uncertain. Trimming removed 3 bases from V and 8 bases from J, with 13 bases in between. CDR1 is DFQATT, CDR2 SNEGSKA, per germline (reference sequence). The CDR3 is 12 residues long.